This TCR beta chain was profiled in a study of blood T cell repertoires in COVID-19. Produced via immunoSEQ multiplex PCR; TCRdb's table is partial and in-frame only. Of 100,000 to 120,000 clones in the sample, around 83% are singletons; the top ten hold about 3%. This CDR3 contains 14 residues. The germline V gene has CDR1 ENHRY and CDR2 SYGVKD. V lost 5 bases and J lost 5; bases outside the gene matches: 4. The chain joins TRBV10-3 to TRBJ2-1; 9 bases fit TRBD2. Sample: peripheral blood. This sequence originates from a man between 35 and 55 years old with acute or convalescent COVID-19. CDR3 in amino acids: CAISTSGGNNEQFF. As DNA, the CDR3 is TGTGCCATCAGTACGAGCGGGGGGAACAATGAGCAGTTCTTC.